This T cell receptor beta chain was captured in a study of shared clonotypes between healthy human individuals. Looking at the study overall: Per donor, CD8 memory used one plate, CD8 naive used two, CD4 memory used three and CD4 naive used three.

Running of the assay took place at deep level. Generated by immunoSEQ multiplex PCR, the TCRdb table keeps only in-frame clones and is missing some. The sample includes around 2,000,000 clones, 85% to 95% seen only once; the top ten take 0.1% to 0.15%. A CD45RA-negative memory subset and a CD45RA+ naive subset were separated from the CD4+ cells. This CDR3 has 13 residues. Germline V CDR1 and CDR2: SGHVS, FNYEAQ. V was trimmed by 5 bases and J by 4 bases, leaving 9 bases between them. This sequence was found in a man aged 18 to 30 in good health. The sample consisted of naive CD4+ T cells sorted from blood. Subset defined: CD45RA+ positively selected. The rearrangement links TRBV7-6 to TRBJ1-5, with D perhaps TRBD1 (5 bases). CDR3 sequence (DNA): TGTGCCAGCAGCGCACAGGAAAATCAGCCCCAGCATTTT. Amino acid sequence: CASSAQENQPQHF.